Presented here are 4 T cell receptor beta chains from one specimen sequenced in a study of patients and donors after allogeneic stem cell transplantation. TCRdb re-called the RT-PCR reads with MiXCR, one entry per CDR3 protein. This sample has a few hundred thousand distinct CDR3 sequences; 38% occur once, and the top ten carry about 9.9%. The specimen was blood, either unsorted or a sorted T cell fraction (not recorded which). These receptors were taken from a human donor who was either an allogeneic HSCT recipient or a stem cell or donor lymphocyte infusion donor (not recorded which). It is not recorded whose cells these are; they may come from a transplant donor.

The rearrangement joins TRBV29-1 to TRBJ2-2, with D possibly matching TRBD1 (5 bases). Germline V CDR1 and CDR2: SQVTM, ANQGSEA. This CDR3 is 16 amino acids long. V lost 4 bases, J lost 7 bases, and 22 bases lay in between. This CDR3 is CSVADISLRWGGELFF. The CDR3 DNA follows: TGCAGCGTTGCGGACATCTCCCTACGCTGGGGCGGGGAGCTGTTTTTT.

This clonotype was seen a few times. The gene calls are TRBV10-3 and TRBJ1-1; 10 bases match TRBD1. The CDR3 has 12 residues. Germline loops: CDR1 ENHRY, CDR2 SYGVKD. After removal of 2 bases from V and 10 bases from J, the junction contained 1 base not matched to a gene. CDR3 DNA sequence: TGTGCCATCAGTGAGGACAGGGGGCGAGCTTTCTTT. It encodes CAISEDRGRAFF.

This clonotype has just a few counts. The chain uses TRBV4-3 and TRBJ1-5; D perhaps matches TRBD1 (5 bases). CDR1 is LGHNA, CDR2 YSLEER, per germline. V lost 0 bases and J 3 bases, leaving 18 bases between the germline ends. The CDR3 is 18 amino acids. The DNA for the CDR3 is TGCGCCAGCAGCCAAGATTTCCCAGGGCGGGGGAACAATCAGCCCCAGCATTTT. It is translated as CASSQDFPGRGNNQPQHF.

This clonotype came up a few times. The V gene is TRBV5-5, the J gene TRBJ1-1; a weak D match, TRBD1 (6 bases). Germline V gene lookup returns CDR1 SGHKS and CDR2 YYEKEE (reference sequence). Trimming removed 0 bases from V and 7 bases from J, with 10 bases in between. The CDR3 consists of 13 residues. In DNA, the CDR3 is TGTGCCAGCAGCTTGGAGGGGGACCTTGAAGCTTTCTTT. Translated: CASSLEGDLEAFF. The whole variable domain, filled in from reference TRBV5-5 and TRBJ1-1, reads DAGVTQSPTHLIKTRGQQVTLRCSPISGHKSVSWYQQVLGQGPQFIFQYYEKEERGRGNFPDRFSARQFPNYSSELNVNALLLGDSALYLCASSLEGDLEAFFGQGTRLTVV.